The clone carrying this TCR beta chain was recorded a few times. This record comes from a study of blood T cells in healthy people across ages. PCR was performed a second time for 7 to 11 cycles using a sample-barcoded 5' primer and a J-beta primer mix. TCRdb used MiXCR to reprocess the 5' RACE reads, holding one entry per CDR3 protein. The sample holds 910,000 or so distinct CDR3 sequences, roughly 50% seen once. The CDR3 has 17 amino acids. Trimming at V came to 4 bases and at J to 6 bases, leaving 13 bases not matched to a gene. Germline V gene sequence: CDR1 MNHEY, CDR2 SVGAGI. The rearrangement links TRBV6-5 to TRBJ2-3; 10 bases are a match to TRBD2. The specimen sequenced was blood. The sequence was collected from a woman aged 55-75 years in good health. The CDR3 loop reads CASSWGTLAGRMDTQYF. Written as DNA, the CDR3 is TGTGCCAGCAGTTGGGGGACACTAGCGGGACGGATGGATACGCAGTATTTT.